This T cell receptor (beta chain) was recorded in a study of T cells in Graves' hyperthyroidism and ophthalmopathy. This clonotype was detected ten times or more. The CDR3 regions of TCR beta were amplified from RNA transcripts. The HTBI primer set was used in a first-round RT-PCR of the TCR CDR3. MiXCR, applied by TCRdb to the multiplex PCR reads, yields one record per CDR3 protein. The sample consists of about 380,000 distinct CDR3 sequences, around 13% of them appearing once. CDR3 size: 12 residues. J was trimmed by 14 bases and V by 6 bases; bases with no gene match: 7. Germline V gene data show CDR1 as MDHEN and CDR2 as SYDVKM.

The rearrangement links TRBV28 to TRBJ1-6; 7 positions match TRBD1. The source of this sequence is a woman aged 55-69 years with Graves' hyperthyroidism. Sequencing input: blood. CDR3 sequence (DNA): TGTGCCAGCAGCTCCGACAGGGCCACCCTCCACTTT. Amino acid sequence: CASSSDRATLHF.